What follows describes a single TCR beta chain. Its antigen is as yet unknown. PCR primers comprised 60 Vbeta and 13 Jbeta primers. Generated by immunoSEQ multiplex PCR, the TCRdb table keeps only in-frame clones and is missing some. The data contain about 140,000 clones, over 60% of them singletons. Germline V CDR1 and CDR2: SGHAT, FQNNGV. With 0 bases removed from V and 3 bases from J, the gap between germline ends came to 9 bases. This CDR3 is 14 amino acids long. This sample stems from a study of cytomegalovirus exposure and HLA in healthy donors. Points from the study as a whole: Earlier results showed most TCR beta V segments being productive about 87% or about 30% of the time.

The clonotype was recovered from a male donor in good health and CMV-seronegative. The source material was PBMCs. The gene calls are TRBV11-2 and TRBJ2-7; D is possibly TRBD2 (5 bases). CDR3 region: CASSLELAGYEQYF. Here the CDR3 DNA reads TGTGCCAGCAGCTTAGAGTTGGCGGGCTACGAGCAGTACTTC.